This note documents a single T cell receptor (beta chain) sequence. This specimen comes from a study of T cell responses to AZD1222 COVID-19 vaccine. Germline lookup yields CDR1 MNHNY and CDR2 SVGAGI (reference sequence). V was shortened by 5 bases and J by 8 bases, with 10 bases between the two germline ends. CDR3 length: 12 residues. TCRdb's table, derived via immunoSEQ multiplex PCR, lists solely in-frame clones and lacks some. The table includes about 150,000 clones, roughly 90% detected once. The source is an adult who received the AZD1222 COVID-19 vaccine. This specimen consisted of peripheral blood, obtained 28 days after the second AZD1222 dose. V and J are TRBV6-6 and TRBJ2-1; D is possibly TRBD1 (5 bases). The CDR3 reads CASSTAGYEQFF. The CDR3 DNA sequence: TGTGCCAGCAGTACCGCAGGGTATGAGCAGTTCTTC.